A selection of T cell receptor beta chains follows, all from one sample in a study of CD8+ T cells in alopecia areata. Clones were read by immunoSEQ multiplex PCR, and TCRdb kept only the in-frame ones, dropping some. The sample lists 200,000 or so clones; roughly two fifths were seen once. Sequencing was performed on CD4+ T cells sorted from blood, taken between weeks 30 and 35, from a patient treated with tofacitinib. The receptors were sampled from a human donor with alopecia areata. The CDR3 runs from the conserved cysteine through the conserved F or W. Each record gives: CDR3 DNA, CDR3 protein, D gene, J gene, V gene, CDR3 length, clone size. A D gene is named only where the DNA matches it firmly. For some rows the clone size is stated as once, few or many, or as a class when expanded; others skip it.

TGCGCCAGCCGAGATGGGGCCTCCGAGCTGGTGAACGAGCAGTACTTC CASRDGASELVNEQYF - TRBJ2-7 TRBV5-1 16 -
TGTGCCTGGAGTCCACCGCTGGGATACGAGCAGTACTTC CAWSPPLGYEQYF - TRBJ2-7 TRBV30 13 once
TGCGCCAGCAGCCACCGCACCCTAGCCAAAAACATTCAGTACTTC CASSHRTLAKNIQYF - TRBJ2-4 TRBV4-1 15 -
TGTGCCAGCAGTTCGGGCGGAGGAATCGATACGCAGTATTTT CASSSGGGIDTQYF - TRBJ2-3 TRBV27 14 -
TGTGCCAGCAGTGGACTAGCGGGCCACAATGAGCAGTTCTTC CASSGLAGHNEQFF TRBD2 TRBJ2-1 TRBV2 14 -
TGTGCCAGCAGCCGGGACAGCTCTGGAAACACCATATATTTT CASSRDSSGNTIYF TRBD1 TRBJ1-3 TRBV7-2 14 -
TGTGCCACCAGCAGAGATGTAGGCGCCTACGAGCAGTACTTC CATSRDVGAYEQYF - TRBJ2-7 TRBV15 14 -
TGTGCCTGGAGAGGGGTGGAGACAGGGAAGGCAACTGAAGCTTTCTTT CAWRGVETGKATEAFF TRBD1 TRBJ1-1 TRBV30 16 -
TGTGCCAGCAGACGGACAGGAGCCTACGAGCAGTACTTC CASRRTGAYEQYF TRBD1 TRBJ2-7 TRBV5-4 13 -
TGTGCCAGCAGCCCCTCCATCGGGGATTTAAACACAGATACGCAGTATTTT CASSPSIGDLNTDTQYF - TRBJ2-3 TRBV7-2 17 -
TGTGCCTGGAGGCCCAGGGGGCATGGTGAAAAACTGTTTTTT CAWRPRGHGEKLFF TRBD1 TRBJ1-4 TRBV30 14 -
TGTGCCTGGAGTAGCCTAGCGGGGGCCGGGGATGAGCAGTTCTTC CAWSSLAGAGDEQFF TRBD2 TRBJ2-1 TRBV30 15 few
TGCAGCGTATCAGGGAGGGGTGGCTACACCTTC CSVSGRGGYTF - TRBJ1-2 TRBV29-1 11 few
TGTGCCAGCAGCCTACGTCCCGGGACGGGAAGGTTTTATGGCTACACCTTC CASSLRPGTGRFYGYTF - TRBJ1-2 TRBV5-6 17 few
TGTGCCTGGAGAAGCGGGACTAGCGGTAACGAGCAGTACTTC CAWRSGTSGNEQYF TRBD2 TRBJ2-7 TRBV30 14 few
TGTGCCAGCTCACCACAGACGTGGGGTGAAGCTTTCTTT CASSPQTWGEAFF - TRBJ1-1 TRBV18 13 few
TGTGCCTGGAGTAAAGGCGGGGGGGTCTCCGATGAGCAGTTCTTC CAWSKGGGVSDEQFF TRBD2 TRBJ2-1 TRBV30 15 -
TGTGCCAGCAGCCTTCGGACTAGCGGCAGCTCATCGGATACGCAGTATTTT CASSLRTSGSSSDTQYF TRBD2 TRBJ2-3 TRBV4-2 17 many
TGCGCCAGCAGCCAGGTCCAGGGGGCTAATAATTCACCCCTCCACTTT CASSQVQGANNSPLHF TRBD1 TRBJ1-6 TRBV4-1 16 -
TGTGCCAGTAGTATACCGGGGGGAAGATCACCCCTCCACTTT CASSIPGGRSPLHF - TRBJ1-6 TRBV19 14 few
TGTGCCATCAGCGGACTAGCTAGCGATTCCACAGATACGCAGTATTTT CAISGLASDSTDTQYF TRBD2 TRBJ2-3 TRBV10-3 16 -
TGTGCCAGCAGAGTTCCCAGATACACTGAAGCTTTCTTT CASRVPRYTEAFF - TRBJ1-1 TRBV5-8 13 -
TGTGCCAGCAACCACGGGACTAGAAATGAAGAGCAGTACTTC CASNHGTRNEEQYF TRBD2 TRBJ2-7 TRBV11-2 14 few
TGTGCCAGCAGCTTGGACAGGGGAGGGGAAAAACTGTTTTTT CASSLDRGGEKLFF TRBD1 TRBJ1-4 TRBV27 14 few
TGTGCCAGCCGTCGTCGGGCCGGAGACGAAAAACTGTTTTTT CASRRRAGDEKLFF - TRBJ1-4 TRBV6-5 14 -
TGTGCCAGCAGACAGACACAGGGGGGCTACGAGCAGTACTTC CASRQTQGGYEQYF TRBD1 TRBJ2-7 TRBV13 14 -